This T cell receptor (beta chain) is from a study of blood T cell repertoires in COVID-19. About the research overall: In each case, the material was cDNA or gDNA derived from T cells, B-cell-depleted T cells, or PBMCs.

The CDR3 has 14 residues. Germline V CDR1 and CDR2: SGHVS, FQNEAQ. Deletions cut 1 base from V and 3 bases from J, with 7 bases between. Assay: immunoSEQ multiplex PCR; the TCRdb copy retains only in-frame clones and omits some. The sample includes roughly 230,000 clones, around 84% seen only once; the top ten take around 0.98%. The clonotype comes from a man aged 35-49 years with acute or convalescent COVID-19. The source material was peripheral blood. The gene calls are TRBV7-8 and TRBJ1-5; the D is unclear. For the CDR3, the DNA is TGTGCCAGCAGCTTAGGAGGGTACAATCAGCCCCAGCATTTT. It is translated as CASSLGGYNQPQHF.